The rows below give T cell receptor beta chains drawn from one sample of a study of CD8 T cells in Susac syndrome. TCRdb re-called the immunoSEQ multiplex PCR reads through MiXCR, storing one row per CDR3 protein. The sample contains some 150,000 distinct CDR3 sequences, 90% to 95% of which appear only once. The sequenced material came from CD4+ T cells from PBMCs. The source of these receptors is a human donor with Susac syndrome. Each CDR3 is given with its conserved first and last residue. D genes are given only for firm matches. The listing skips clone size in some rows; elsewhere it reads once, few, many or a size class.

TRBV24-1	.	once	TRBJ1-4	TGTGCCACCAGTGAAGACGGTGAAAAACTGTTTTTT	CATSEDGEKLFF
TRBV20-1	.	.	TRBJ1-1	TGCAGTGCTCACAAACTTACGAGAAACACTGAAGCTTTCTTT	CSAHKLTRNTEAFF
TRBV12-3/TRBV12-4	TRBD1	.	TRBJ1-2	TGTGCCAGCAGTTTAGGGCCGGACAGGGGCAGTTATGGCTACACCTTC	CASSLGPDRGSYGYTF
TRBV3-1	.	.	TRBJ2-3	TGTGCCAGCAGCCAAGATCGGGTCGCGGCGGTGAATACGCAGTATTTT	CASSQDRVAAVNTQYF
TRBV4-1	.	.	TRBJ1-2	TGCGCCAGCAGCTGGACGGAGGTTAACTATGGCTACACCTTC	CASSWTEVNYGYTF
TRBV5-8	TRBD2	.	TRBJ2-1	TGTGCCAGCACCTTCGAAGGGCGGGGGTACAATGAGCAGTTCTTC	CASTFEGRGYNEQFF
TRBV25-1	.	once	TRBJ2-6	TGTGCCAGCAGTGATCCAGGGTCTGGGGCCAACGTCCTGACTTTC	CASSDPGSGANVLTF
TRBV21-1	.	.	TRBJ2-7	TGTGCCAGCAGCAAAGACGAGACAGGGCATAACGAGCAGTACTTC	CASSKDETGHNEQYF
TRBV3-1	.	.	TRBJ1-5	TGTGCCAGCAGCCATGGGGCGTACTCTAACCAGCCCCAGCATTTT	CASSHGAYSNQPQHF
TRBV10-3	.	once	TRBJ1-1	TGTGCCACCGCGGGGCGGCAGAACACTGAAGCTTTCTTT	CATAGRQNTEAFF
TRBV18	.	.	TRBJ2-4	TGTGCCAGCTCACCGCCGGCCCTAGCCAAAAACATTCAGTACTTC	CASSPPALAKNIQYF
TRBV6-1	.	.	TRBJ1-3	TGTGCCAGCAGTGAAGAGATCAGGGGTTTCGCTGGAAACACCATATATTTT	CASSEEIRGFAGNTIYF
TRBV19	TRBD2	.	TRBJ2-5	TGTGCCAGTAGTAACCTAGCGGGGGGCCAAGAGACCCAGTACTTC	CASSNLAGGQETQYF
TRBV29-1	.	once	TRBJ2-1	TGCAGCGTTGAGAGGGGGACTCTGGACCACAATGAGCAGTTCTTC	CSVERGTLDHNEQFF
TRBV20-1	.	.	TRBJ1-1	TGCAGTGCTAGAGATGACCTCGAAGCTTTCTTT	CSARDDLEAFF
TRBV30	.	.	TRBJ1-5	TGTGCCTGGAGAAGCGACGGCAATCAGCCCCAGCATTTT	CAWRSDGNQPQHF
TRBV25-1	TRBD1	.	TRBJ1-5	TGTGCCAGCAGTGAAGGCACAGGGGGCTATCAGCCCCAGCATTTT	CASSEGTGGYQPQHF
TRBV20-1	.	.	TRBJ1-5	TGCAGTGCTAGACAACCCAGTATCAATCAGCCCCAGCATTTT	CSARQPSINQPQHF
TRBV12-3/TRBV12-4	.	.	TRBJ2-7	TGTGCCAGTCGGACCGACGCCTCCTACGAGCAGTACTTC	CASRTDASYEQYF
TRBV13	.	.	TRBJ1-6	TGTGCCAGCAGCTTTACAGGAGCCGGGACACCCCTCCACTTT	CASSFTGAGTPLHF
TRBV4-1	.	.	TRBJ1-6	TGCGCCAGCAGCCAAGAGGGAGCCTATAATTCACCCCTCCACTTT	CASSQEGAYNSPLHF
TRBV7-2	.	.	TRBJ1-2	TGTGCCAGCAGTCCCGGCTCGGGGGGCGTGAACTATGGCTACACCTTC	CASSPGSGGVNYGYTF
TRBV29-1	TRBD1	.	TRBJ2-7	TGCAGCGTCAAGGGGGGACAGGGGTCCTACGAGCAGTACTTC	CSVKGGQGSYEQYF
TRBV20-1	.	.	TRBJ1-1	TGCAGTGCTCGCGGGGGCACTGAAGCTTTCTTT	CSARGGTEAFF
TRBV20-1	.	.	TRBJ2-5	TGCAGTGCTAGTAACGGTAGGGTGAACCAAGAGACCCAGTACTTC	CSASNGRVNQETQYF
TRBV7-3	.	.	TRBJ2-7	TGTGCCAGCAGCTCCCGAGGGAGCTCCTACGAGCAGTACTTC	CASSSRGSSYEQYF
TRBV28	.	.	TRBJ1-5	TGTGCCAGCAGTTCCGCCGCCGTTAGCAATCAGCCCCAGCATTTT	CASSSAAVSNQPQHF
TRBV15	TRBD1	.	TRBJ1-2	TGTGCCAGGGGGAGGAAGGACAGGGGTGCTAACTATGGCTACACCTTC	CARGRKDRGANYGYTF
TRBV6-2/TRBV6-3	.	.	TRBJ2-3	TGTGCCAGCAGTGCACGGACTGGATTGGGCACAGATACGCAGTATTTT	CASSARTGLGTDTQYF
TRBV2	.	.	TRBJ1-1	TGTGCCAGCAGCCATGGACGGAACACTGAAGCTTTCTTT	CASSHGRNTEAFF
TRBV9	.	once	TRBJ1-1	TGTGCCAGCAGCGTGGGGGGGAGTGACACTGAAGCTTTCTTT	CASSVGGSDTEAFF
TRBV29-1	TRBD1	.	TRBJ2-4	TGCAGCGTTGTCCGAGGGGGCAACATTCAGTACTTC	CSVVRGGNIQYF
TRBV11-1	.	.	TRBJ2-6	TGTGCCAGCAGCTCCGCCCGCTCCTCTGGGGCCAACGTCCTGACTTTC	CASSSARSSGANVLTF
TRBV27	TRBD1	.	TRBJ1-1	TGTGCCAGCAGTCCCCCTGGACAGGTGAACACTGAAGCTTTCTTT	CASSPPGQVNTEAFF
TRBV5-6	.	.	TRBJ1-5	TGTGCCAGCAGCTTGGAGAGGGAAGGCCAGCCCCAGCATTTT	CASSLEREGQPQHF
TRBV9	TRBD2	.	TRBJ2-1	TGTGCCAGCAGCGTAGTCAGCGGGGGGCTCAATGAGCAGTTCTTC	CASSVVSGGLNEQFF
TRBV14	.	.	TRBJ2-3	TGTGCCAGCAGCCGAACTGCAGGGTCCCCCTCAGATACGCAGTATTTT	CASSRTAGSPSDTQYF
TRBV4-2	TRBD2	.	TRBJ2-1	TGTGCCAGCAGCCAAGATCTAGCGGATGAGCAGTTCTTC	CASSQDLADEQFF
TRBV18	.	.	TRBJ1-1	TGTGCCAGCGGGGACGGACCGAACACTGAAGCTTTCTTT	CASGDGPNTEAFF
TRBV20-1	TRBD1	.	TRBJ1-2	TGCAGTGCTAGAGGAGACAGGGCGAACTATGGCTACACCTTC	CSARGDRANYGYTF
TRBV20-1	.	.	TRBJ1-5	TGCAGTGCTAGGCGCGGTGATGGTGGAAATCAGCCCCAGCATTTT	CSARRGDGGNQPQHF
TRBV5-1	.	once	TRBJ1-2	TGCGCCAGCAGCTTCGGGGTCTATGGCTACACCTTC	CASSFGVYGYTF
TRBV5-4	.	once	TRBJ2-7	TGTGCCAGCAGCTTGTTGGGGAGAGACTACGAGCAGTACTTC	CASSLLGRDYEQYF
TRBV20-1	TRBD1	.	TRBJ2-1	TGCAGTGCTATGGGACAGGGGAAGGATAATGAGCAGTTCTTC	CSAMGQGKDNEQFF
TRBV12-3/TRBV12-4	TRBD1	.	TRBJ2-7	TGTGCCAGCAGTTCCCGGGACAGGCAGTACTTC	CASSSRDRQYF